This T cell receptor beta chain stems from a study of blood T cell repertoires in COVID-19. Whole-study context: From the United States, Italy and Spain came samples of acute and convalescent COVID-19.

The ends were cut back, 6 bases at V and 6 bases at J, with 11 bases in the middle. The CDR3 is 13 residues long. Germline CDR1 is SNHLY and CDR2 is FYNNEI. The method was immunoSEQ multiplex PCR; TCRdb's version includes in-frame clones alone and lacks a portion of them. The data contain around 110,000 clones, about 80% of them singletons. This receptor was obtained from a man between 65 and 79 years old with active or convalescent COVID-19. The chain recombines TRBV2 with TRBJ2-2; possible D gene TRBD2, 7 bases. Sequencing input: peripheral blood. In DNA, the CDR3 is TGTGCCAGCAGGGGGGGGCCGGCCGGGGAGCTGTTTTTT. Its protein is CASRGGPAGELFF.